The present entry profiles one TCR beta chain with its context. What it binds is not known. Use of 60 Vbeta and 13 Jbeta primers characterized the PCR. Assay used: immunoSEQ multiplex PCR; TCRdb lists only in-frame clones, some missing. The table includes about 130,000 clones, roughly 76% detected once. This CDR3 has 17 residues. Germline-derived CDR1 and CDR2 are MGHDK and SYGVNS. V was pared by 4 bases and J by 0 bases, with 5 bases of the junction left unmatched. The record originates from a study of cytomegalovirus exposure and HLA in healthy donors. Whole-study results and caveats: In an earlier analysis, most TCR beta V segments were productive about 87% or about 30% of the time. Reports indicated that the classifier achieved high specificity and sensitivity in diagnosing cytomegalovirus status. What a later analysis reportedly showed was that an Asian-associated ancestry cluster had fewer N-insertions than the approximately 700-donor mean.

Those who donated were healthy bone marrow donors. The origin of this receptor is a woman aged 55-70 years in good health and CMV-seropositive. The specimen was PBMCs. The chain links TRBV25-1 to TRBJ2-1; 11 bases line up with TRBD2. CDR3 coding DNA: TGTGCCAGCAGTGCGGGACTAGCGGACTACTCCTACAATGAGCAGTTCTTC. Its protein product is CASSAGLADYSYNEQFF.